These 27 T cell receptor beta chains came from one sample sequenced in a study of blood T cell repertoires in COVID-19. Only in-frame clones appear in the TCRdb table, and some are missing; sequencing was by immunoSEQ multiplex PCR. The sample has 140,000 or so clones, roughly 80% seen once. The material sequenced was peripheral blood. These receptors were taken from a man between 45 and 60 years old with acute or convalescent COVID-19.

This chain joins TRBV19 and TRBJ2-5, with TRBD1 matching 7 bases. Germline loops: CDR1 LNHDA, CDR2 SQIVND (reference sequence). J was trimmed by 6 bases and V by 8 bases; bases with no gene match: 9. The CDR3 loop spans 13 amino acids. The CDR3 spells CASGMAGGKTQYF. For the CDR3, the DNA is TGTGCCAGTGGAATGGCAGGGGGTAAGACCCAGTACTTC.

This clone was counted only a few times. The gene calls are TRBV7-9 and TRBJ2-7; D perhaps matches TRBD2 (6 bases). V was pared by 0 bases and J by 4 bases, with 16 bases between. CDR3 length: 16 amino acids. Germline CDR1 SEHNR, CDR2 FQNEAQ (reference sequence). The CDR3 spells CASSLAQARRGYEQYV. In nucleotides, the CDR3 is TGTGCCAGCAGCTTAGCGCAGGCCCGGAGGGGTTACGAGCAGTACGTC.

The V and J genes are TRBV9 and TRBJ2-3; the match to TRBD2 covers 7 bases. The CDR3 is 14 amino acids. With V trimmed by 4 bases and J by 5 bases, 7 bases remained unmatched. Germline V lookup: CDR1 SGDLS, CDR2 YYNGEE. CDR3 sequence reads: CASSPNPGGDTQYF. Written as DNA, the CDR3 is TGTGCCAGCAGCCCGAATCCGGGAGGAGATACGCAGTATTTT.

This clone was found a few times. V and J are TRBV6-5 and TRBJ1-2, with D perhaps TRBD1 (5 bases). CDR1 MNHEY and CDR2 SVGAGI come from the germline V gene. The CDR3 has 12 residues. V lost 6 bases to trimming and J lost 4 bases, with 9 bases between them. CDR3 DNA: TGTGCCAGCAGAGACAGTGGCTATGGCTACACCTTC. It translates to CASRDSGYGYTF.

The chain carries TRBV6-6 and TRBJ1-1; 8 positions agree with TRBD1. Trimming cost V 0 bases and J 8 bases; bases outside gene matches: 8. The CDR3 has 15 amino acids. The germline gives CDR1 MNHNY, CDR2 SVGAGI (reference sequence). Here the CDR3 DNA reads TGTGCCAGCAGTTACTCGCGGCAGGGGGCAAGGGAAGCTTTCTTT. This sequence encodes CASSYSRQGAREAFF.

This clone was observed a few times. The V and J genes are TRBV5-1 and TRBJ1-1; 7 bases map to TRBD1. Germline CDR1 is SGHRS and CDR2 is YFSETQ. With 3 bases clipped from V and 5 bases from J, the junction kept 13 bases outside the gene matches. This CDR3 has 16 amino acids. The CDR3 nucleotides read TGCGCCAGCAGCTCCCGACAGGGAAAGGGAGAGACTGAAGCTTTCTTT. This sequence encodes CASSSRQGKGETEAFF.

This chain uses TRBV7-8 with TRBJ2-5, with D possibly matching TRBD1 (6 bases). This CDR3 is built from 12 residues. The V gene's germline CDR1 is SGHVS and CDR2 FQNEAQ. V lost 5 bases and J 10 bases, leaving 14 bases between the germline ends. CDR3: CASSPRVGHQYF. DNA of the CDR3: TGTGCCAGCAGCCCCCGGGTGGGACACCAGTACTTC.

The chain has TRBV9 and TRBJ1-4, with 7 bases identical to TRBD1. Unmatched junction bases numbered 4, after V lost 6 bases and J lost 2 bases. Germline V gene data show CDR1 as SGDLS and CDR2 as YYNGEE. This CDR3 region has 14 residues. Written as DNA, the CDR3 is TGTGCCAGCACCACAGGGGTTACTAATGAAAAACTGTTTTTT. Encoded protein: CASTTGVTNEKLFF.

This clone was observed once. The chain couples TRBV5-8 to TRBJ1-3, with 8 nucleotides matching TRBD1. With V trimmed by 0 bases and J by 3 bases, 8 bases remained unmatched. CDR1 and CDR2 (germline): SGHTS, YDEGEE. CDR3 length: 17 amino acids. Here the CDR3 reads CASSLGTGLRYGNTIYF. Here the CDR3 DNA reads TGTGCCAGCAGCTTGGGGACAGGGCTACGGTATGGAAACACCATATATTTT.

This clone was picked up one time. This chain connects TRBV10-3 to TRBJ2-3; 7 bases are shared with TRBD2. From germline, CDR1 is ENHRY and CDR2 SYGVKD. V lost 4 bases, J lost 3 bases, and 4 bases stayed unmatched. This CDR3 region has 14 residues. The CDR3 protein is CAISGTSATDTQYF. CDR3 nucleotides: TGTGCCATCAGTGGCACTAGCGCGACAGATACGCAGTATTTT.

The CDR3 DNA follows: TGCGCCAGCAGCCTAGGGACAGTCCTCGGGGCCCAAGAGACCCAGTACTTC. This gives the protein CASSLGTVLGAQETQYF. The chain has TRBV5-1 and TRBJ2-5; 7 positions agree with TRBD1. J lost 1 base, V lost 4 bases, and 13 bases had no gene match. In germline, CDR1 is SGHRS, CDR2 YFSETQ. The CDR3 length is 17 residues.

V is TRBV6-5 and J is TRBJ2-7, with 7 bases fitting TRBD1. With 6 bases clipped from V and 5 bases from J, the junction kept 10 bases outside the gene matches. Germline-derived CDR1 and CDR2 are MNHEY and SVGAGI. CDR3 size: 14 residues. In nucleotides, the CDR3 is TGTGCCAGCAGCCGGGACAGTGCCCCCCACGAGCAGTACTTC. Protein product: CASSRDSAPHEQYF.

V gene TRBV10-3 combines with J gene TRBJ1-2, with 11 bases fitting TRBD1. CDR1 and CDR2 (germline): ENHRY, SYGVKD. Trimming cost V 0 bases and J 4 bases; bases outside gene matches: 1. The CDR3 is made up of 15 amino acids. The chain's CDR3 is CAISESGTGGYGYTF. CDR3 DNA: TGTGCCATCAGTGAGTCGGGGACAGGGGGCTATGGCTACACCTTC.

In this sample, this clone turned up many times. V usage is TRBV10-1 and J usage is TRBJ2-7; the match to TRBD1 covers 9 bases. The CDR3 sequence is 14 residues long. V was pared by 4 bases and J by 5 bases, with 6 bases of the junction left unmatched. Germline CDR1 WNHNN, CDR2 SYGVQD (reference sequence). DNA for the CDR3: TGCGCCAGCAGTGGGGACAGGGCGTCCGACGAGCAGTACTTC. Its protein product is CASSGDRASDEQYF.

The CDR3 here is CASSEVRTRGTGELFF. DNA of the CDR3: TGTGCCAGCAGTGAAGTCCGGACCCGAGGGACCGGGGAGCTGTTTTTT. The chain carries TRBV6-1 and TRBJ2-2; D might be TRBD2 (5 bases). This CDR3 region has 16 residues. Germline V gene sequence: CDR1 MNHNS, CDR2 SASEGT. V shed 1 base and J shed 5 bases, with 14 bases lying between them.

This clone was counted only a few times. The CDR3 DNA sequence: TGTGCCAGCAGCAAGGACGCCGGGACAGCGGAGAATCAGCCCCAGCATTTT. It codes for CASSKDAGTAENQPQHF. The rearrangement links TRBV21-1 to TRBJ1-5; whether TRBD1, the table's D call, matches the DNA was not checked. TRBV21-1 is tagged as a pseudogene. The CDR3 totals 17 residues.

The V and J genes are TRBV10-1 and TRBJ2-7; 8 bases fit TRBD1. Germline CDR1 is WNHNN and CDR2 is SYGVQD (reference sequence). J was trimmed by 0 bases and V by 5 bases; bases with no gene match: 9. The CDR3 has 16 residues. CDR3 region: CASSQTAGTGSYEQYF. The DNA for the CDR3 is TGCGCCAGCAGTCAAACGGCCGGGACAGGCTCCTACGAGCAGTACTTC.

This clone was found once. The chain is built from TRBV19 and TRBJ1-2; 8 bases agree with TRBD1. V lost 3 bases, J lost 4 bases, and 10 bases stayed unmatched. Germline values: CDR1 LNHDA, CDR2 SQIVND (reference sequence). The CDR3 sequence is 16 residues long. In DNA, the CDR3 is TGTGCCAGTAGTATGTCAGGGGGCGCGAACCTCTATGGCTACACCTTC. Translated: CASSMSGGANLYGYTF.

This sequence joins TRBV30 and TRBJ1-6, with 8 bases lining up with TRBD1. Germline V gives CDR1 GTSNPN, CDR2 SVGIG (reference sequence). V lost 5 bases, J lost 7 bases, and 4 bases stayed unmatched. The CDR3 covers 13 residues. This CDR3 is CAWAGQGNSPLHF. CDR3 coding DNA: TGTGCCTGGGCCGGACAGGGAAATTCACCCCTCCACTTT.

The chain has TRBV5-1 and TRBJ1-2; no clear D gene. The CDR3 contains 13 residues. The ends were cut back, 4 bases at V and 4 bases at J, with 11 bases in the middle. Per the germline V gene, CDR1 is SGHRS and CDR2 is YFSETQ. As DNA, the CDR3 is TGCGCCAGCAGCACGAGGGCCTCCTATGGCTACACCTTC. It is translated as CASSTRASYGYTF.

The rearrangement links TRBV19 to TRBJ1-4; the match to TRBD1 covers 7 bases. The V segment lost 3 bases and the J segment 5 bases; nucleotides outside the gene matches: 6. CDR3 length: 15 residues. Germline loops: CDR1 LNHDA, CDR2 SQIVND (reference sequence). CDR3 region: CASSMRQGPNEKLFF. The DNA for the CDR3 is TGTGCCAGTAGTATGCGACAGGGCCCCAATGAAAAACTGTTTTTT.

This clone appeared once. The chain employs TRBV7-8 and TRBJ1-3; 9 nucleotides line up with TRBD1. With 5 bases clipped from V and 0 bases from J, the junction kept 5 bases outside the gene matches. The germline V gene has CDR1 SGHVS and CDR2 FQNEAQ. The CDR3 has 16 residues. The CDR3 here is CASSPEQGASGNTIYF. The CDR3 nucleotides are TGTGCCAGCAGCCCAGAACAGGGGGCCTCTGGAAACACCATATATTTT.

The V and J genes are TRBV18 and TRBJ2-3; 10 bases align to TRBD2. J gave up 2 bases and V 2 bases, and 4 bases lay outside the gene matches. The germline V gene has CDR1 KGHSH and CDR2 LQKENI. This CDR3 has 16 amino acids. DNA of the CDR3: TGTGCCAGCTCACCAACTAGCGGGGCGACCACAGATACGCAGTATTTT. Protein sequence: CASSPTSGATTDTQYF. The complete variable domain, with remaining parts taken from reference TRBV18 and TRBJ2-3, reads NAGVMQNPRHLVRRRGQEARLRCSPMKGHSHVYWYRQLPEEGLKFMVYLQKENIIDESGMPKERFSAEFPKEGPSILRIQQVVRGDSAAYFCASSPTSGATTDTQYFGPGTRLTVL.

The rearrangement joins TRBV10-1 to TRBJ2-5, with TRBD1 identical over 8 bases. The germline V gene has CDR1 WNHNN and CDR2 SYGVQD (reference sequence). J lost 0 bases, V lost 6 bases, and 6 bases had no gene match. CDR3 length: 15 amino acids. CDR3 protein: CASSTDRENQETQYF. The DNA of the CDR3 is TGCGCCAGCAGCACGGACAGGGAAAACCAAGAGACCCAGTACTTC.

The genes are TRBV21-1 and TRBJ1-3; TRBD1 is the table's D call and was not checked against the DNA. TRBV21-1 is reported as a pseudogene. CDR3 length: 18 amino acids. CDR3 amino acids: CASSNGTARLRSGNTIYF. CDR3 coding DNA: TGTGCCAGCAGCAACGGGACAGCTCGACTTCGGTCTGGAAACACCATATATTTT.

V and J are TRBV10-3 and TRBJ2-3; 15 positions agree with TRBD2. The CDR3 is 15 amino acids. Trimming at V came to 6 bases and at J to 6 bases, leaving 4 bases not matched to a gene. Germline lookup yields CDR1 ENHRY and CDR2 SYGVKD. CDR3 sequence reads: CAISPGTSGGDTQYF. CDR3 sequence (DNA): TGTGCCATCAGCCCCGGGACTAGCGGGGGGGATACGCAGTATTTT.

Only one count was recorded for this clone. V is TRBV10-3 and J is TRBJ2-2; 11 bases align to TRBD1. CDR3 size: 16 residues. Germline V gene sequence: CDR1 ENHRY, CDR2 SYGVKD. The V and J ends lost 5 bases and 5 bases, in that order; junction bases with no gene match: 7. In DNA, the CDR3 is TGTGCCATCAGTCGGACAGGGGGCTCGGGGACCGGGGAGCTGTTTTTT. Translating gives CAISRTGGSGTGELFF.